The 26 T cell receptor beta chains below come from one sample, sequenced in a study of CD8 T cells in Susac syndrome. Reverse transcription of about 0.5 to 1 ug RNA used random hexamers. TCRdb independently ran MiXCR on the immunoSEQ multiplex PCR reads; one entry per CDR3 protein. The data show under 200,000 distinct CDR3 sequences, around 96% seen once. Sequenced input: CD4+ T cells from PBMCs. The receptor source for this set is a human donor in good health.

The rearrangement uses TRBV20-1 and TRBJ2-3, with TRBD2 matching 11 bases. Germline V gene lookup returns CDR1 DFQATT and CDR2 SNEGSKA (reference sequence). This CDR3 is built from 16 residues. The junction had 8 bases not matched to a gene; V was cut back by 2 bases and J by 4 bases. DNA of the CDR3: TGCAGTGCTAGACCACTAGCGGGGGCGCTTTCAGATACGCAGTATTTT. This sequence encodes CSARPLAGALSDTQYF.

The V gene is TRBV7-8, the J gene TRBJ1-6; D gene ambiguous. The germline V gene encodes CDR1 SGHVS and CDR2 FQNEAQ. V was pared by 1 base and J by 0 bases, with 4 bases between. The CDR3 consists of 15 residues. CDR3 region: CASSLGNSYNSPLHF. The CDR3 DNA is TGTGCCAGCAGCTTAGGAAACTCCTATAATTCACCCCTCCACTTT.

The chain carries TRBV5-1 and TRBJ2-3, with a possible D match to TRBD1 (6 bases). This CDR3 is 15 amino acids long. Germline CDR1 SGHRS, CDR2 YFSETQ. Between the trimmed V and J ends, which lost 2 bases and 0 bases, there was a span of 10 bases. The CDR3 nucleotides are TGCGCCAGCAGCTTAGGGACAACTAGCACAGATACGCAGTATTTT. Protein sequence: CASSLGTTSTDTQYF. Full variable domain (remainder filled in from reference TRBV5-1 and TRBJ2-3): KAGVTQTPRYLIKTRGQQVTLSCSPISGHRSVSWYQQTPGQGLQFLFEYFSETQRNKGNFPGRFSGRQFSNSRSEMNVSTLELGDSALYLCASSLGTTSTDTQYFGPGTRLTVL.

The rearrangement links TRBV28 to TRBJ2-7; D tentatively fits TRBD1 or TRBD2 (5 bases each). The CDR3 contains 15 residues. The V end was cut by 6 bases, the J end by 3 bases, with 18 bases between. CDR1 is MDHEN and CDR2 is SYDVKM in the germline V gene. The CDR3 nucleotides are TGTGCCAGCAGGTATGAAAGGGCAGGGAGCTACGAGCAGTACTTC. Protein product: CASRYERAGSYEQYF. Full variable domain (remainder filled in from reference TRBV28 and TRBJ2-7): DVKVTQSSRYLVKRTGEKVFLECVQDMDHENMFWYRQDPGLGLRLIYFSYDVKMKEKGDIPEGYSVSREKKERFSLILESASTNQTSMYLCASRYERAGSYEQYFGPGTRLTVT.

CDR3 sequence: CASSFPDVYEQYF. As DNA, the CDR3 is TGTGCCAGCAGTTTCCCGGACGTTTACGAGCAGTACTTC. The rearrangement uses TRBV27 and TRBJ2-7; D ambiguous. CDR1 is MNHEY, CDR2 SMNVEV, per germline (reference sequence). The CDR3 is 13 residues long. The V end lost 3 bases, the J end lost 4 bases, and 10 bases lay between the germline ends.

The chain links TRBV20-1 to TRBJ2-7; TRBD1 matches 10 bases. There are 14 residues in the CDR3. Germline loops: CDR1 DFQATT, CDR2 SNEGSKA (reference sequence). With V trimmed by 0 bases and J by 6 bases, 5 bases remained unmatched. CDR3 coding DNA: TGCAGTGCTAGAGAAGGGACAGGGGTGGTCGAGCAGTACTTC. Its translation: CSAREGTGVVEQYF.

This chain uses TRBV5-1 with TRBJ1-2; D is undetermined. Trimming removed 4 bases from V and 6 bases from J, with 19 bases in between. The CDR3 contains 15 residues. Germline loops: CDR1 SGHRS, CDR2 YFSETQ. The CDR3 sequence is CASSTQEGRRDGYTF. The CDR3 coding sequence is TGCGCCAGCAGCACACAAGAGGGAAGGCGGGATGGCTACACCTTC.

The V and J genes are TRBV5-1 and TRBJ2-2; D possibly corresponds to TRBD2 (6 bases). V gave up 4 bases and J gave up 2 bases, with 9 bases separating them. The CDR3 covers 14 residues. Germline V CDR1 and CDR2: SGHRS, YFSETQ. This CDR3 reads CASSPTSNTGELFF. Here the CDR3 DNA reads TGCGCCAGCAGCCCGACTAGTAACACCGGGGAGCTGTTTTTT.

J is TRBJ2-5 and V is TRBV3-1, with a weak D call TRBD2 (5 bases). CDR1 is LGHDT and CDR2 is YNNKEL in the germline V gene (reference sequence). The ends were cut back, 0 bases at V and 0 bases at J, with 14 bases in the middle. The CDR3 has 17 residues. CDR3 loop: CASSQEGVVAHQETQYF. The CDR3 bases are TGTGCCAGCAGCCAAGAAGGAGTTGTAGCGCACCAAGAGACCCAGTACTTC.

This clonotype was picked up one time. V is TRBV7-9 and J is TRBJ1-2; 8 bases fit TRBD1. The CDR3 contains 14 residues. V shed 4 bases, J shed 4 bases, and the junction held 5 bases outside the gene matches. Germline CDR1 reads SEHNR; CDR2 reads FQNEAQ (reference sequence). This CDR3 is CASSYPGTGYGYTF. The CDR3 DNA reads as TGTGCCAGCAGCTATCCCGGGACAGGCTATGGCTACACCTTC.

V gene TRBV29-1 combines with J gene TRBJ1-3; D is unresolved. Germline CDR1 SQVTM, CDR2 ANQGSEA. Deletions cut 4 bases from V and 0 bases from J, with 10 bases between. CDR3 length: 14 residues. The CDR3 DNA follows: TGCAGCGTTGTTTCACAAAACTCTGGAAACACCATATATTTT. It specifies CSVVSQNSGNTIYF.

V gene TRBV29-1 combines with J gene TRBJ2-7; possibly TRBD1 for D (5 bases). The V end lost 6 bases, the J end lost 0 bases, and 15 bases lay between the germline ends. The CDR3 runs to 14 residues. Per the germline V gene, CDR1 is SQVTM and CDR2 is ANQGSEA. The CDR3 sequence is CSVILTGSSYEQYF. In nucleotides, the CDR3 is TGCAGCGTCATATTAACAGGTAGCTCCTACGAGCAGTACTTC.

The genes are TRBV15 and TRBJ2-3; D remains ambiguous. From germline, CDR1 is LNHNV and CDR2 YYDKDF (reference sequence). With 1 base removed from V and 0 bases from J, the gap between germline ends came to 8 bases. This CDR3 comprises 15 residues. The DNA for the CDR3 is TGTGCCACCAGCAGAGTACTATCTAGCACAGATACGCAGTATTTT. Translation: CATSRVLSSTDTQYF. Together with reference TRBV15 and TRBJ2-3, the CDR3 gives the full variable domain: DAMVIQNPRYQVTQFGKPVTLSCSQTLNHNVMYWYQQKSSQAPKLLFHYYDKDFNNEADTPDNFQSRRPNTSFCFLDIRSPGLGDTAMYLCATSRVLSSTDTQYFGPGTRLTVL.

V gene TRBV2 combines with J gene TRBJ1-1, with D unclear. This CDR3 is built from 11 residues. Germline V gene sequence: CDR1 SNHLY, CDR2 FYNNEI. Trimming removed 4 bases from V and 3 bases from J, with 3 bases in between. The CDR3 here is CASSADTEAFF. The DNA for the CDR3 is TGTGCCAGCAGTGCGGACACTGAAGCTTTCTTT.

This chain uses TRBV20-1 with TRBJ1-6; TRBD1 aligns across 7 bases. The germline V gene encodes CDR1 DFQATT and CDR2 SNEGSKA (reference sequence). With V trimmed by 2 bases and J by 7 bases, 11 bases remained unmatched. This CDR3 has 16 residues. The CDR3 DNA reads TGCAGTGCTAGACCGCCTGTGACAGGGAGAAATTCACCCCTCCACTTT. Encoded protein: CSARPPVTGRNSPLHF.

This chain links TRBV9 with TRBJ2-1; D is possibly TRBD2 (6 bases). Germline CDR1 SGDLS, CDR2 YYNGEE. The CDR3 is made up of 15 amino acids. V was clipped by 4 bases and J by 10 bases, with 21 bases between them. The CDR3 is CASSPQGSGPKEQFF. In DNA, the CDR3 is TGTGCCAGCAGCCCCCAGGGTAGCGGCCCTAAGGAGCAGTTCTTC.

The chain has TRBV24-1 and TRBJ2-2, with D hard to call. CDR3 size: 12 residues. Germline CDR1 and CDR2: KGHDR and SFDVKD. Trimming removed 5 bases from V and 5 bases from J, with 5 bases in between. CDR3 protein: CATSVRTGELFF. The DNA of the CDR3 is TGTGCCACCAGTGTCAGAACCGGGGAGCTGTTTTTT.

This clonotype is a singleton in its sample. This chain joins TRBV5-6 and TRBJ2-7; D is unresolved. This CDR3 has 12 amino acids. The V gene's germline CDR1 is SGHDT and CDR2 YYEEEE. V was clipped by 0 bases and J by 5 bases, with 6 bases between them. CDR3 protein: CASSLAVNEQYF. The CDR3 DNA reads TGTGCCAGCAGCTTGGCCGTCAACGAGCAGTACTTC.

The CDR3 DNA reads TGTGCCAGCAGTTTGGACAGGGGGTACTACAATGAGCAGTTCTTC. This gives the protein CASSLDRGYYNEQFF. The chain combines TRBV12-3 or TRBV12-4 with TRBJ2-1, with 10 bases aligning to TRBD1. The ends lost 3 bases at V and 3 bases at J; junction bases unmatched: 2. The CDR3 loop spans 15 amino acids.

The chain has TRBV9 and TRBJ2-5, with unresolved D. The CDR3 covers 15 residues. Germline V gene data show CDR1 as SGDLS and CDR2 as YYNGEE. The V end was cut by 2 bases, the J end by 2 bases, with 13 bases between. CDR3: CASSVYVGSQETQYF. The CDR3 DNA reads as TGTGCCAGCAGCGTGTATGTCGGGTCACAAGAGACCCAGTACTTC.

J is TRBJ2-5 and V is TRBV12-3 or TRBV12-4; D perhaps matches TRBD2 (5 bases). The CDR3 consists of 12 residues. The V end lost 10 bases, the J end lost 4 bases, and 13 bases lay between the germline ends. The chain's CDR3 is CATGNSPETQYF. The CDR3 bases are TGTGCCACCGGGAATTCCCCAGAGACCCAGTACTTC.

The chain has TRBV29-1 and TRBJ2-2; possibly TRBD2 for D (6 bases). This CDR3 has 15 residues. Deletions cut 6 bases from V and 2 bases from J, with 16 bases between. Germline lookup yields CDR1 SQVTM and CDR2 ANQGSEA. CDR3 in amino acids: CSVPLGGLNTGELFF. CDR3 coding DNA: TGCAGCGTCCCTCTTGGAGGGCTTAACACCGGGGAGCTGTTTTTT.

The V call is TRBV5-1, the J call TRBJ2-5; 10 bases are a match to TRBD1. J was trimmed by 5 bases and V by 5 bases; bases with no gene match: 6. The CDR3 covers 14 residues. Germline assignment: CDR1 SGHRS and CDR2 YFSETQ. CDR3 in DNA: TGCGCCAGCAGATCGGGACAGGGGACGGAGACCCAGTACTTC. Translating gives CASRSGQGTETQYF.

The V and J genes are TRBV29-1 and TRBJ1-1, with 10 bases identical to TRBD1. Germline CDR1 reads SQVTM; CDR2 reads ANQGSEA. With V trimmed by 6 bases and J by 1 base, 8 bases remained unmatched. The CDR3 length is 15 residues. The CDR3 protein is CSVGDRGSRNTEAFF. In DNA form, the CDR3 reads TGCAGCGTGGGGGACAGGGGAAGTAGGAACACTGAAGCTTTCTTT.

The chain employs TRBV29-1 and TRBJ2-7; D remains ambiguous. V dropped 6 bases and J dropped 1 base, with 19 bases sitting between them. The germline gives CDR1 SQVTM, CDR2 ANQGSEA. This CDR3 has 15 residues. CDR3 in DNA: TGCAGCGTCTCTAAGACACGCGCCCTGTCCTACGAGCAGTACTTC. Translation: CSVSKTRALSYEQYF.

This clonotype was seen more than once but under ten times. The chain has TRBV6-5 and TRBJ1-1; D unclear. Trimming left V 4 bases short and J 5 bases short, with 8 bases between. CDR1 MNHEY and CDR2 SVGAGI come from the germline V gene. CDR3 length equals 12 residues. The CDR3 nucleotides read TGTGCCAGCAGTTCCCCCGGGACTGAAGCTTTCTTT. It yields the protein CASSSPGTEAFF.